What follows are 27 T cell receptor beta chains derived from one specimen sequenced in a study of OX40 agonist ivuxolimab in advanced cancers. Method: immunoSEQ multiplex PCR; TCRdb's copy keeps in-frame clones and lacks some. The table lists fewer than 95,000 clones, around 80% of them singletons. The source material was CD4+ or CD8+ T cells sorted from blood, sampled in a trial of the OX40 agonist ivuxolimab. These receptors all come from an adult with an advanced solid tumor such as melanoma, head and neck, liver or kidney cancer.

The J gene is TRBJ2-3, the V gene TRBV25-1; 7 bases line up with TRBD1. V dropped 1 base and J dropped 4; count of bases not matched to a gene: 8. Germline assignment: CDR1 MGHDK and CDR2 SYGVNS. The CDR3 has 16 residues. CDR3 sequence reads: CASSEFSTGRADTQYF. The CDR3 DNA reads TGTGCCAGCAGTGAATTTTCGACAGGGCGGGCAGATACGCAGTATTTT.

This sequence joins TRBV9 and TRBJ2-3, with D possibly being TRBD2 (6 bases). This CDR3 is 12 amino acids long. The V and J ends lost 7 bases and 6 bases respectively, with 12 bases between them. Germline V gene lookup returns CDR1 SGDLS and CDR2 YYNGEE. The chain's CDR3 is CASSRDADTQYF. CDR3 in DNA: TGTGCCAGCTCGCGGGATGCCGATACGCAGTATTTT.

The rearrangement links TRBV27 to TRBJ1-1; tentative D call: TRBD1 (5 bases). The CDR3 runs to 12 residues. Germline V gives CDR1 MNHEY, CDR2 SMNVEV (reference sequence). V lost 3 bases and J 8 bases, leaving 10 bases between the germline ends. The CDR3 DNA is TGTGCCAGCAGTTTGGGGGGAGCGGAAGCTTTCTTT. Translated: CASSLGGAEAFF.

This clone was detected once. The CDR3 DNA reads as TGTGCCAGCAGCTTGGCCGGGACAGGGGGCATCGGAGAGCAGTACGTC. Its protein product is CASSLAGTGGIGEQYV. The chain combines TRBV5-5 with TRBJ2-7; 12 bases agree with TRBD1. Germline-derived CDR1 and CDR2 are SGHKS and YYEKEE (reference sequence). V dropped 0 bases and J dropped 7; count of bases not matched to a gene: 8. The CDR3 is 16 amino acids.

This chain joins TRBV11-2 and TRBJ2-7; weak D call: TRBD1 (5 bases). The CDR3 has 14 amino acids. With 5 bases removed from V and 0 bases from J, the gap between germline ends came to 11 bases. Germline V gene data show CDR1 as SGHAT and CDR2 as FQNNGV. The CDR3 sequence: CASSNTGSSYEQYV. In nucleotides, the CDR3 is TGTGCCAGCAGCAATACAGGCAGCTCCTACGAGCAGTACGTC.

The V and J genes are TRBV5-4 and TRBJ2-5, with D possibly matching TRBD1 (6 bases). The CDR3 runs to 14 residues. V lost 3 bases to trimming and J lost 3 bases, with 12 bases between them. The germline V gene encodes CDR1 SGHNT and CDR2 YYREEE (reference sequence). The CDR3 bases are TGTGCCAGCAGCTCGGGGACAACCAAAGAGACCCAGTACTTC. Translation gives CASSSGTTKETQYF.

V gene TRBV25-1 combines with J gene TRBJ2-3; the match to TRBD2 covers 8 bases. The CDR3 runs 18 residues. J gave up 2 bases and V 3 bases, and 13 bases lay outside the gene matches. Germline V CDR1 and CDR2: MGHDK, SYGVNS. For the CDR3, the DNA is TGTGCCAGCAGTGAGTACAGGGCCCTTAGCGGGACCACAGATACGCAGTATTTT. Translation: CASSEYRALSGTTDTQYF.

This chain uses TRBV5-5 with TRBJ2-7; TRBD1 aligns across 9 bases. CDR1 is SGHKS, CDR2 YYEKEE, per germline (reference sequence). This CDR3 is 15 amino acids long. Trimming cost V 3 bases and J 3 bases; bases outside gene matches: 7. The CDR3 loop reads CASSYRDREDYEQYF. DNA for the CDR3: TGTGCCAGCAGCTATAGGGACAGGGAAGACTACGAGCAGTACTTC.

The V call is TRBV19, the J call TRBJ1-2; no clear D. V lost 3 bases, J lost 2 bases, and 10 bases lay in between. Germline V CDR1 and CDR2: LNHDA, SQIVND (reference sequence). The CDR3 is 14 amino acids. DNA of the CDR3: TGTGCCAGTAGTATTTCGGGCGAAAACTATGGCTACACCTTC. Protein product: CASSISGENYGYTF.

This clone was recorded once. Here the CDR3 DNA reads TGTGCCAGCTTCCGGGAGTTATATCAGCCCCAGCATTTT. Its protein product is CASFRELYQPQHF. This chain uses TRBV2 with TRBJ1-5; D gene unclear. V lost 8 bases, J lost 5 bases, and 13 bases lay in between. Germline CDR1 reads SNHLY; CDR2 reads FYNNEI. This CDR3 has 13 amino acids. Full variable domain (rest looked up from reference TRBV2 and TRBJ1-5): EPEVTQTPSHQVTQMGQEVILRCVPISNHLYFYWYRQILGQKVEFLVSFYNNEISEKSEIFDDQFSVERPDGSNFTLKIRSTKLEDSAMYFCASFRELYQPQHFGDGTRLSIL.

As to this clone: Distinct nucleotide sequences in the sample also encode this CDR3. The chain couples TRBV7-9 to TRBJ1-1; maybe TRBD1 (6 bases). This CDR3 is 13 amino acids long. The germline V and J ends were trimmed by 3 bases and 1 base, with 6 bases remaining between them. Germline V gene lookup returns CDR1 SEHNR and CDR2 FQNEAQ (reference sequence). The CDR3 bases are TGTGCCAGCAGCTTGGGACAGAACACTGAAGCTTTCTTT. Its protein is CASSLGQNTEAFF.

The chain employs TRBV30 and TRBJ2-3; tentative D call: TRBD2 (5 bases). The germline V gene encodes CDR1 GTSNPN and CDR2 SVGIG (reference sequence). Deletions cut 0 bases from V and 3 bases from J, with 10 bases between. The CDR3 extends over 14 amino acids. The CDR3 sequence: CAWSVLGSTDTQYF. The CDR3 coding sequence is TGTGCCTGGAGTGTACTAGGTTCAACAGATACGCAGTATTTT.

The rearrangement links TRBV5-5 to TRBJ1-4; possibly TRBD1 for D (6 bases). CDR1 is SGHKS, CDR2 YYEKEE, per germline (reference sequence). The CDR3 is 14 residues long. Trimming stripped 4 bases from V and 7 bases from J, with 14 bases between. The CDR3 DNA reads TGTGCCAGCAGCACAGGGACGGGGGGTGAAAAACTGTTTTTT. This encodes CASSTGTGGEKLFF.

This rearrangement joins TRBV5-1 to TRBJ2-1; no clear D gene. The germline CDR1 and CDR2 sequences are SGHRS and YFSETQ. The CDR3 is 15 residues long. Trimming cost V 6 bases and J 5 bases, with 18 bases left between them. This chain's CDR3 is CASKGGGTLNNEQFF. In DNA form, the CDR3 reads TGCGCCAGCAAGGGTGGTGGTACCCTCAACAATGAGCAGTTCTTC.

The chain uses TRBV7-8 and TRBJ2-3; weak D call: TRBD2 (6 bases). Germline assignment: CDR1 SGHVS and CDR2 FQNEAQ. V was clipped by 4 bases and J by 0 bases, with 8 bases between them. The CDR3 totals 14 residues. This CDR3 is CASSSSGSTDTQYF. CDR3 coding DNA: TGTGCCAGCAGCTCGAGCGGGAGCACAGATACGCAGTATTTT.

The chain recombines TRBV5-4 with TRBJ2-7, with a weak D call TRBD2 (6 bases). Germline V gene data show CDR1 as SGHNT and CDR2 as YYREEE (reference sequence). This CDR3 is 15 amino acids long. With 0 bases removed from V and 1 base from J, the gap between germline ends came to 11 bases. As DNA, the CDR3 is TGTGCCAGCAGCTTGGAAGTGGGGAGGTCCTACGAGCAGTACTTC. Translation: CASSLEVGRSYEQYF.

This clone was detected once. The V call is TRBV7-2, the J call TRBJ1-5, with D tentatively TRBD1 (6 bases). Germline values: CDR1 SGHTA, CDR2 FQGNSA. V lost 5 bases to trimming and J lost 7 bases, with 12 bases between them. The CDR3 has 13 amino acids. CDR3 in DNA: TGTGCCAGCAGCCCAGGGGTGCGGCAGCCCCAGCATTTT. This codes for CASSPGVRQPQHF. Drawing the rest from reference TRBV7-2 and TRBJ1-5, the complete variable domain is GAGVSQSPSNKVTEKGKDVELRCDPISGHTALYWYRQSLGQGLEFLIYFQGNSAPDKSGLPSDRFSAERTGGSVSTLTIQRTQQEDSAVYLCASSPGVRQPQHFGDGTRLSIL.

This clone showed up just once. This chain connects TRBV30 to TRBJ1-1, with D uncertain. Deletions cut 5 bases from V and 0 bases from J, with 19 bases between. This CDR3 is built from 16 residues. Germline CDR1 reads GTSNPN; CDR2 reads SVGIG (reference sequence). This CDR3 is CAWVPTRGPMNTEAFF. For the CDR3, the DNA is TGTGCCTGGGTACCAACTCGCGGACCTATGAACACTGAAGCTTTCTTT.

Only a few counts were recorded for this clone. The chain links TRBV6-5 to TRBJ2-5; the D is unclear. CDR1 is MNHEY and CDR2 is SVGAGI in the germline V gene. The CDR3 has 14 amino acids. V lost 5 bases and J lost 1, with 11 bases in between. The CDR3 DNA sequence: TGTGCCAGCAGTCCGTACCGGGCCCAAGAGACCCAGTACTTC. Residues: CASSPYRAQETQYF.

This sequence joins TRBV19 and TRBJ2-4; D gene unclear. CDR3 length equals 12 residues. V was shortened by 8 bases and J by 6 bases, with 11 bases between the two germline ends. CDR1 is LNHDA and CDR2 is SQIVND in the germline V gene (reference sequence). The CDR3 protein is CASPRRVNIQYF. In DNA form, the CDR3 reads TGTGCCAGTCCACGCCGGGTAAACATTCAGTACTTC.

This clone was counted a few times. The rearrangement links TRBV2 to TRBJ2-7; no firm D call. This CDR3 has 14 residues. Deletions cut 3 bases from V and 1 base from J, with 10 bases between. Looked up from germline, CDR1 is SNHLY and CDR2 is FYNNEI. DNA of the CDR3: TGTGCCAGCAGTGATTATGTGACATCCTACGAGCAGTACGTC. Translated, it gives CASSDYVTSYEQYV.

The chain has TRBV7-2 and TRBJ2-7; 7 bases agree with TRBD2. The J segment lost 2 bases and the V segment lost 6 bases, leaving 10 bases of the junction unmatched. Germline CDR1 and CDR2: SGHTA and FQGNSA. The CDR3 is made up of 15 amino acids. The CDR3 protein is CASSQPAGAPYEQYF. CDR3 bases: TGTGCCAGCAGTCAACCCGCGGGAGCGCCCTACGAGCAGTACTTC.

V and J are TRBV15 and TRBJ2-1, with 7 positions matching TRBD1. The CDR3 loop spans 14 amino acids. Germline V gene data show CDR1 as LNHNV and CDR2 as YYDKDF (reference sequence). V gave up 4 bases and J gave up 5 bases; unmatched junction bases: 5. In nucleotides, the CDR3 is TGTGCCACCAGCACCGGGACAGTAAACAATGAGCAGTTCTTC. Translation: CATSTGTVNNEQFF.

The chain joins TRBV7-9 to TRBJ2-5; D might be TRBD2 (5 bases). The germline V gene has CDR1 SEHNR and CDR2 FQNEAQ (reference sequence). V shed 3 bases and J shed 3 bases, with 14 bases lying between them. This CDR3 is 15 amino acids long. The CDR3: CASSLDRTGKETQYF. The CDR3 bases are TGTGCCAGCAGCTTGGACCGGACGGGGAAAGAGACCCAGTACTTC.

This chain joins TRBV6-1 and TRBJ2-2; the D is unclear. Germline values: CDR1 MNHNS, CDR2 SASEGT. CDR3 length equals 14 residues. V lost 4 bases to trimming and J lost 0 bases, with 6 bases between them. CDR3 nucleotide sequence: TGTGCCAGCAGTGCTGGGACGAACACCGGGGAGCTGTTTTTT. It encodes CASSAGTNTGELFF.

The chain links TRBV27 to TRBJ2-5; D not certain. The last part of the DNA fits TRBJ2-7 better; the J call may be wrong. This CDR3 contains 17 residues. Germline V gene data show CDR1 as MNHEY and CDR2 as SMNVEV (reference sequence). CDR3 residues: CASSLSSRANDTYEQYF. The CDR3 coding sequence is TGTGCCAGCAGTTTATCGAGTCGGGCCAACGACACCTACGAGCAGTACTTC.

The rearrangement uses TRBV4-3 and TRBJ2-5; D remains unclear. The J call may be faulty, since TRBJ2-7 better matches the DNA end. Germline V gene lookup returns CDR1 LGHNA and CDR2 YSLEER. The length of the CDR3 is 16 residues. The CDR3 reads CASSQDPDSISYEQYF. CDR3 bases: TGCGCCAGCAGCCAAGACCCCGACTCCATTTCCTACGAGCAGTACTTC.